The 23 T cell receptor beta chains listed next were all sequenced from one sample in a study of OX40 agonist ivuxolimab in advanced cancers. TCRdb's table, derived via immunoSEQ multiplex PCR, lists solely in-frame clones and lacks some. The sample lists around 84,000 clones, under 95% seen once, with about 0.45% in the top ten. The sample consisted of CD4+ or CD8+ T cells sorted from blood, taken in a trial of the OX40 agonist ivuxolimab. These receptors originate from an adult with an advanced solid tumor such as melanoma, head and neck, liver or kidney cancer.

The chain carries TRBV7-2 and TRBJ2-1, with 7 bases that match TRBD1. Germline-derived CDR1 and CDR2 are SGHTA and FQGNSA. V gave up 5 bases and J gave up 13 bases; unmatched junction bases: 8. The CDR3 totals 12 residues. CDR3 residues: CASSLFTGDQFF. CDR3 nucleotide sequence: TGTGCCAGCAGCCTATTCACAGGGGACCAGTTCTTC.

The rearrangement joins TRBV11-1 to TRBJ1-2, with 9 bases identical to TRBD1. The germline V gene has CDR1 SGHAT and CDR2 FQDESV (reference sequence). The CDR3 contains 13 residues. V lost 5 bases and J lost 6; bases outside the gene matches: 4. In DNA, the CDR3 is TGTGCCAGCAGCGGGACAGGGCTCGATGGCTACACCTTC. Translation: CASSGTGLDGYTF.

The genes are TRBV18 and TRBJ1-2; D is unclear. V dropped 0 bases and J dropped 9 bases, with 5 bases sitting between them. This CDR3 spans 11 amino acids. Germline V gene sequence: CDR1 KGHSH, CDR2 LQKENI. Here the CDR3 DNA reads TGTGCCAGCTCACCACCTTGGAGCTACACCTTC. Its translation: CASSPPWSYTF.

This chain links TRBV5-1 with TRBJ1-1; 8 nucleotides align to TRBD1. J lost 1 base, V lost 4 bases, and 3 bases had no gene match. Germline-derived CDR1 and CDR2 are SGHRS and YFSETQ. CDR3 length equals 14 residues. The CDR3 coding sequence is TGCGCCAGCAGCCAGCAGGGGGCGAACACTGAAGCTTTCTTT. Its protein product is CASSQQGANTEAFF.

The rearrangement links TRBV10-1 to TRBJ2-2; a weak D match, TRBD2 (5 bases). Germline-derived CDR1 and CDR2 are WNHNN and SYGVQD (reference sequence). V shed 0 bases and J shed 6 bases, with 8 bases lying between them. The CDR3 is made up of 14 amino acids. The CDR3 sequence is CASSESSGSGELFF. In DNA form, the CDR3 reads TGCGCCAGCAGTGAGTCGTCGGGGTCCGGGGAGCTGTTTTTT.

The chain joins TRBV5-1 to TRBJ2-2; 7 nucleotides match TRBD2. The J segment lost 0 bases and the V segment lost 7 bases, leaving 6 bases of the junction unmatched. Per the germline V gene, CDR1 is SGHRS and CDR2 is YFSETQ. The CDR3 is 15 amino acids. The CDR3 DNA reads TGCGCCAGCGCATGGGGAGGGACGAACACCGGGGAGCTGTTTTTT. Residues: CASAWGGTNTGELFF. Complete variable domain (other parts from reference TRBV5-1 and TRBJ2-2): KAGVTQTPRYLIKTRGQQVTLSCSPISGHRSVSWYQQTPGQGLQFLFEYFSETQRNKGNFPGRFSGRQFSNSRSEMNVSTLELGDSALYLCASAWGGTNTGELFFGEGSRLTVL.

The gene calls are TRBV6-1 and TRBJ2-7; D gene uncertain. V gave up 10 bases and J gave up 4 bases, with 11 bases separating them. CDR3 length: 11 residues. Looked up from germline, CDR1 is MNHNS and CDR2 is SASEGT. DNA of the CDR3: TGTGCCACCTTATCTACATACGAGCAGTACTTC. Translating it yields CATLSTYEQYF.

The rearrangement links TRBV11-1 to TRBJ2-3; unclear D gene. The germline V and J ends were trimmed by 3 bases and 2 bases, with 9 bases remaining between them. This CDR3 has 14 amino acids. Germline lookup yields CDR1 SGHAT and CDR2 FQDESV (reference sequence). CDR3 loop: CASSFQVFTDTQYF. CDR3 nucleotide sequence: TGTGCCAGCAGCTTCCAGGTTTTCACAGATACGCAGTATTTT.

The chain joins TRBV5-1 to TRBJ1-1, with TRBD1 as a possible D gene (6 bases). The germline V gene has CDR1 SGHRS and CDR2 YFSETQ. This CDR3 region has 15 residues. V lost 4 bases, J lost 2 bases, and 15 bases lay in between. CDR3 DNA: TGCGCCAGCAGCCCCGGGACACCCGATAACACTGAAGCTTTCTTT. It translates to CASSPGTPDNTEAFF.

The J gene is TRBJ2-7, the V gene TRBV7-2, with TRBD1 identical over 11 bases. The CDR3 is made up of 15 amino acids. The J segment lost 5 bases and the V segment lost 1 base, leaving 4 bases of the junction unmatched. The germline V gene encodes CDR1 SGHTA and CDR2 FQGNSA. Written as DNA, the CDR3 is TGTGCCAGCAGCTTAGTTAGGACAGGGGGCGACGAGCAGTACTTC. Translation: CASSLVRTGGDEQYF.

This CDR3 is CASSRDREEAFF. In nucleotides, the CDR3 is TGTGCCAGCAGCAGGGACAGGGAGGAAGCTTTCTTT. The V and J genes are TRBV6-1 and TRBJ1-1; 9 bases align to TRBD1. V dropped 6 bases and J dropped 8; count of bases not matched to a gene: 4. Germline V gives CDR1 MNHNS, CDR2 SASEGT. CDR3 size: 12 residues.

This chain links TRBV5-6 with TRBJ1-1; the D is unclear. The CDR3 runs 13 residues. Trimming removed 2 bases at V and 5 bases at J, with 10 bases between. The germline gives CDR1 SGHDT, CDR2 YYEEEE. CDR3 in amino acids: CASSFGRETEAFF. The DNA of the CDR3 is TGTGCCAGCAGCTTCGGACGGGAGACTGAAGCTTTCTTT. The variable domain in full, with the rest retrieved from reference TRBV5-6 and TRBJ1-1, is DAGVTQSPTHLIKTRGQQVTLRCSPKSGHDTVSWYQQALGQGPQFIFQYYEEEERQRGNFPDRFSGHQFPNYSSELNVNALLLGDSALYLCASSFGRETEAFFGQGTRLTVV.

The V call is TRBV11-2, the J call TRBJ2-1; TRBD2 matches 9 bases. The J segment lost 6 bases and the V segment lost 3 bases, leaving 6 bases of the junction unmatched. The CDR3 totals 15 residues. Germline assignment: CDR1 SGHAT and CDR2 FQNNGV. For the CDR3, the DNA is TGTGCCAGCAGCTTGGGTAGCGGGAGTACCAATGAGCAGTTCTTC. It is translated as CASSLGSGSTNEQFF.

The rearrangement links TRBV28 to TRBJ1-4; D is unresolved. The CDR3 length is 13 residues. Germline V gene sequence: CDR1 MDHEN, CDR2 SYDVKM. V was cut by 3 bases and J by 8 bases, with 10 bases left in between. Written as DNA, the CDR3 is TGTGCCAGCAGTTTTCTAGAGTACGAAAAACTGTTTTTT. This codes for CASSFLEYEKLFF.

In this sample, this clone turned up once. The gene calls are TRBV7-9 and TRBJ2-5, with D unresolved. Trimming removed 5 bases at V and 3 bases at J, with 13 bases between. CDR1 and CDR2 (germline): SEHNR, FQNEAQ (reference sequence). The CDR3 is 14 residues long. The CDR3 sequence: CASSPPVWEETQYF. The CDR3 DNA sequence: TGTGCCAGCAGCCCCCCGGTTTGGGAAGAGACCCAGTACTTC.

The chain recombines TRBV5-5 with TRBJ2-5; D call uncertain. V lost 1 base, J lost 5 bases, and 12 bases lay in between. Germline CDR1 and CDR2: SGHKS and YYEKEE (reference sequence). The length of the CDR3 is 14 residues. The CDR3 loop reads CASSLFDARETQYF. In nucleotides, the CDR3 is TGTGCCAGCAGCTTGTTTGACGCCCGGGAGACCCAGTACTTC. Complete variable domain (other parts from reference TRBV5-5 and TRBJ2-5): DAGVTQSPTHLIKTRGQQVTLRCSPISGHKSVSWYQQVLGQGPQFIFQYYEKEERGRGNFPDRFSARQFPNYSSELNVNALLLGDSALYLCASSLFDARETQYFGPGTRLLVL.

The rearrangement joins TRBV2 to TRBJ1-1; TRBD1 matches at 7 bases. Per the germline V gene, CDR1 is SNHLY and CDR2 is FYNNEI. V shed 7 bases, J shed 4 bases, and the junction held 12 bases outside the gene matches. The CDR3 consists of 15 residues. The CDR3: CASTPQGLGSTEAFF. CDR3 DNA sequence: TGTGCCAGCACGCCACAGGGGCTGGGGAGCACTGAAGCTTTCTTT.

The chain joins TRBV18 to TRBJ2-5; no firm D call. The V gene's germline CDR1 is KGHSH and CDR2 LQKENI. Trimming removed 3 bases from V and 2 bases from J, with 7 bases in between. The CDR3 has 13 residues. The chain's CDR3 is CASSPNRQETQYF. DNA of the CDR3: TGTGCCAGCTCACCGAACAGACAAGAGACCCAGTACTTC.

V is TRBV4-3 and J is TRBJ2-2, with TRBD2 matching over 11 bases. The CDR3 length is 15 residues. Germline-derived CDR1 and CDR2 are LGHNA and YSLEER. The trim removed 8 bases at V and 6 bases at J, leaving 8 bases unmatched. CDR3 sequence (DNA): TGCGCCAGCTCCCCTAGCGGGGGGTTAGCCGGGGAGCTGTTTTTT. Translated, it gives CASSPSGGLAGELFF.

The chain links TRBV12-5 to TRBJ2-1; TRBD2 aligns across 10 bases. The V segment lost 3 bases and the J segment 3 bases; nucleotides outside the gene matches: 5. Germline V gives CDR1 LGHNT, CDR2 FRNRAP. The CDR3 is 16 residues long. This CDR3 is CASGFAGTSDYNEQFF. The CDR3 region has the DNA TGTGCTAGTGGTTTCGCCGGGACTAGCGACTACAATGAGCAGTTCTTC.

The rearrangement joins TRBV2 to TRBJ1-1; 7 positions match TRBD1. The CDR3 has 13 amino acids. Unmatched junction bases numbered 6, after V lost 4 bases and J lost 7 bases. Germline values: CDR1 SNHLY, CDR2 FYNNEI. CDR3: CASSAVRQGEAFF. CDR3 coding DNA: TGTGCCAGCAGTGCCGTACGACAGGGTGAAGCTTTCTTT.

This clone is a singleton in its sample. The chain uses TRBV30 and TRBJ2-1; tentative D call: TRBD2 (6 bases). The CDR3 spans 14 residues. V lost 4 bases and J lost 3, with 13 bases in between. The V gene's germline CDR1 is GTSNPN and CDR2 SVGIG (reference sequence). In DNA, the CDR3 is TGTGCCTGGAAGGCTAGCGCCTTCTACAATGAGCAGTTCTTC. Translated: CAWKASAFYNEQFF. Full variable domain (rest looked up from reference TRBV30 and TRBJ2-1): SQTIHQWPATLVQPVGSPLSLECTVEGTSNPNLYWYRQAAGRGLQLLFYSVGIGQISSEVPQNLSASRPQDRQFILSSKKLLLSDSGFYLCAWKASAFYNEQFFGPGTRLTVL.

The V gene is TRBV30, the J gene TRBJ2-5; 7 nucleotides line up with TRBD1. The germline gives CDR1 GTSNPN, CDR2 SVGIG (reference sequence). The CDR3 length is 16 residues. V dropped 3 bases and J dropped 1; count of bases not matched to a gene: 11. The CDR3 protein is CAWSPFYPGGQETQYF. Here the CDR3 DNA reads TGTGCCTGGAGCCCCTTCTACCCAGGGGGCCAAGAGACCCAGTACTTC.